This is a list of T cell receptor beta chains from one sample in a study of T cell responses to AZD1222 COVID-19 vaccine. Only in-frame clones appear in the TCRdb table, and some are missing; sequencing was by immunoSEQ multiplex PCR. The data hold 140,000 to 150,000 clones, with roughly 92% observed a single time. This specimen consisted of peripheral blood, obtained on day 0 of AZD1222 vaccination. These receptors were taken from an adult in good health. The CDR3 runs from the conserved cysteine through the conserved F or W. A D gene is named only where the DNA matches it firmly. Only part of the rows carry a size: once, few, many, or a class if the clone is expanded.

d_gene	v_gene	abundance	j_gene	CDR3nt	CDR3aa
NA	TRBV30	NA	TRBJ1-6	TGTGCCTGGAGTGTATTCCCAGGGCTGGGTAATTCACCCCTCCACTTT	CAWSVFPGLGNSPLHF
NA	TRBV10-1	NA	TRBJ2-7	TGCGCCAGCAGTGAGTCCTACGGGGAGCAGTACTTC	CASSESYGEQYF
TRBD2	TRBV28	NA	TRBJ2-7	TGTGCCAGCAGTGCGCGGGGGAAGTGGGGGTACTTC	CASSARGKWGYF
NA	TRBV27	NA	TRBJ1-6	TGTGCCAGCAGTTTATCTATGGGTTCCCGTAGCTCCTATAATTCACCCCTCCACTTT	CASSLSMGSRSSYNSPLHF
TRBD1	TRBV2	once	TRBJ1-1	TGTGCCAGCAGCCTCGGACAGGACCTTGAAGCTTTCTTT	CASSLGQDLEAFF
TRBD1	TRBV20-1	once	TRBJ1-2	TGCAGTGCCTCGGTGACAGGGGTAGCCTTCTTC	CSASVTGVAFF
NA	TRBV5-6	NA	TRBJ2-7	TGTGCCAGCAGCTTCCTTATGGTGCGCGAGCAGTACTTC	CASSFLMVREQYF
NA	TRBV19	NA	TRBJ1-2	TGTGCCAGTAGTATAGTTCAGACCACCTATGGCTACACCTTC	CASSIVQTTYGYTF
NA	TRBV10-3	NA	TRBJ1-4	TGTGCCATCAGTCCGACAGAAGGGCAACTGTTTTTT	CAISPTEGQLFF
TRBD2	TRBV6-5	NA	TRBJ2-2	TGTGCCAGCAGTTACTTGACTAGCGGGAGCACCGGGGAGCTGTTTTTT	CASSYLTSGSTGELFF
NA	TRBV5-5	NA	TRBJ1-6	TGTGCCAGCGGGACCGACTTCCGGGAGCTTAATTCACCCCTCCACTTT	CASGTDFRELNSPLHF
NA	TRBV9	NA	TRBJ2-7	TGTGCCAGCAGCGTAGAGCCGGGTGGGAACGAGCAGTACTTC	CASSVEPGGNEQYF
TRBD2	TRBV6-1	NA	TRBJ2-4	TGTGCCAGCAGTGAAGGAGCGGGAGGAGCCAAAAACATTCAGTACTTC	CASSEGAGGAKNIQYF
TRBD2	TRBV5-1	NA	TRBJ2-7	TGCGCCAGCGGACTAGGAGGTGGCAGCTACGAGCAGTACTTC	CASGLGGGSYEQYF
NA	TRBV12-3/TRBV12-4	NA	TRBJ1-5	TGTGCCAGCAGTTCACAGGGAGGTCAGCCCCAGCATTTT	CASSSQGGQPQHF
TRBD1	TRBV5-4	NA	TRBJ1-1	TGTGCCAGCATGATAAGGACAGGCAAGAACACTGAAGCTTTCTTT	CASMIRTGKNTEAFF
NA	TRBV18	NA	TRBJ2-7	TGTGCCAGCTCACCAGGCCAAGGGGGGGGCGCCTACGAGCAGTACTTC	CASSPGQGGGAYEQYF
NA	TRBV18	NA	TRBJ2-1	TGTGCCAGCTCACCTCGAAATGAGCAGTTCTTC	CASSPRNEQFF
NA	TRBV19	NA	TRBJ2-5	TGTGCCAGTAGTGCCCAAGAGACCCAGTACTTC	CASSAQETQYF
NA	TRBV2	NA	TRBJ2-7	TGTGCCAGCAGTCTTATATACGAGCAGTACTTC	CASSLIYEQYF
NA	TRBV11-2	NA	TRBJ1-4	TGTGCCAGCAGCTTACAGGCCGAGAATGAAAAACTGTTTTTT	CASSLQAENEKLFF
NA	TRBV7-3	once	TRBJ1-1	TGTGCCAGCAGCTCTCCGTGGGGGGGCTCAAATGATATGGGAGCTTTCTTT	CASSSPWGGSNDMGAFF
NA	TRBV7-8	NA	TRBJ1-5	TGTGCCAGCAGCCGAGACGGTAGCAATCAGCCCCAGCATTTT	CASSRDGSNQPQHF
NA	TRBV28	NA	TRBJ1-2	TGTGCCAGCCTCCTTAGGGGCTTCTCCTATGGCTACACCTTC	CASLLRGFSYGYTF
NA	TRBV9	NA	TRBJ1-3	TGTGCCAGCAGCTACCTCCACGGGGTGGAGGACACCATATATTTT	CASSYLHGVEDTIYF
NA	TRBV27	few	TRBJ1-1	TGTGCCAGCAGAGCAGGGGTGGGAAGGAACACTGAAGCTTTCTTT	CASRAGVGRNTEAFF
NA	TRBV28	NA	TRBJ2-7	TGTGCCAGCTCCGAGGGGGGGGCGTACGAGCAGTACTTC	CASSEGGAYEQYF
TRBD1	TRBV30	few	TRBJ1-6	TGTGCCTGGACGGGACAGGGAATCGTCTATAATTCACCCCTCCACTTT	CAWTGQGIVYNSPLHF
NA	TRBV7-8	NA	TRBJ2-7	TGTGCCAGCAGCCGATATACGGTAGGCGAGCAGTACTTC	CASSRYTVGEQYF
NA	TRBV27	NA	TRBJ2-7	TGTGCCAGCAGTTCCCCTCGCGGAGCTCCTACTGTTCACGAGCAGTACTTC	CASSSPRGAPTVHEQYF
TRBD1	TRBV11-2	NA	TRBJ1-2	TGTGCCAGCAGCTCCTACCACCGGGACAGTTATGGCTACACCTTC	CASSSYHRDSYGYTF
TRBD1	TRBV18	NA	TRBJ1-6	TGTGCCAGCTCACCAGACAGGGCGGCTCATTCACCCCTCCACTTT	CASSPDRAAHSPLHF
NA	TRBV27	NA	TRBJ1-5	TGTGCCAGCAGTGCCCGGACACGCCGAGGCCTTTATAGCAATCAGCCCCAGCATTTT	CASSARTRRGLYSNQPQHF
NA	TRBV5-4	NA	TRBJ2-4	TGTGCCAGCAGCTTGATCAGCGCCAAAAACATTCAGTACTTC	CASSLISAKNIQYF
NA	TRBV10-3	NA	TRBJ1-2	TGTGCCATCAGTGGACGACGGGACTCAGGAACCTATGGCTACACCTTC	CAISGRRDSGTYGYTF
NA	TRBV6-5	NA	TRBJ1-4	TGTGCCAGCAGACCCGGGAATGAAAAACTGTTTTTT	CASRPGNEKLFF
TRBD1	TRBV5-4	NA	TRBJ2-7	TGTGCCAGCACCTCCGGGACAGGGTTCAACGAGCAGTACTTC	CASTSGTGFNEQYF
NA	TRBV4-1	NA	TRBJ2-7	TGCGCCAGCAGCCAAGGGCGCGAGCAGTACTTC	CASSQGREQYF
NA	TRBV27	NA	TRBJ1-2	TGTGCCAGCAGCTCCTCAGGGGTATATGGCTACACCTTC	CASSSSGVYGYTF
NA	TRBV27	NA	TRBJ1-6	TGTGCCAGCAGTTTATCACGAGGGCCCAGCTCCTATAATTCACCCCTCCACTTT	CASSLSRGPSSYNSPLHF
NA	TRBV7-9	once	TRBJ2-2	TGTGCCAGCAGCTTACGACCCCAGAACACCGGGGAGCTGTTTTTT	CASSLRPQNTGELFF
NA	TRBV7-2	NA	TRBJ2-7	TGTGCCAGCAGCTTAAACCCCAGGGGAGGTTACGAGCAGTACTTC	CASSLNPRGGYEQYF
TRBD2	TRBV11-2	NA	TRBJ2-1	TGTGCCAGCAGCCTTCTTAGCGGGCCCCCATACAATGAGCAGTTCTTC	CASSLLSGPPYNEQFF
NA	TRBV15	NA	TRBJ1-2	TGTGCCACCAGCAGAGGGGGGGTCAGCTATGGCTACACCTTC	CATSRGGVSYGYTF
TRBD1	TRBV30	NA	TRBJ1-3	TGTGCCTGGAGTCCCGACAGGGTATTATATGGAAACACCATATATTTT	CAWSPDRVLYGNTIYF
NA	TRBV6-5	NA	TRBJ1-4	TGTGCCAGCAGAGACAGCCTTAATGAAAAACTGTTTTTT	CASRDSLNEKLFF
NA	TRBV19	NA	TRBJ2-5	TGTGCCAGTAGTATAATTGCTGGGGAGACCCAGTACTTC	CASSIIAGETQYF
TRBD1	TRBV27	NA	TRBJ1-2	TGTGCCAGCAGGCGCGCCGGGACAGGGGCTATGTATGGCTACACCTTC	CASRRAGTGAMYGYTF
NA	TRBV5-6	NA	TRBJ1-3	TGTGCCAGCAGCTTGGGGCTCAAGGGGGATACTAGGGCTGGAAACACCATATATTTT	CASSLGLKGDTRAGNTIYF
NA	TRBV29-1	once	TRBJ2-7	TGCAGCGTTTCCTGGAGGCGGAACGAGCAGTACTTC	CSVSWRRNEQYF
NA	TRBV9	NA	TRBJ1-6	TGTGCCAGCAGCAGGACCCTAGAGGATTCACCCCTCCACTTT	CASSRTLEDSPLHF
NA	TRBV5-6	NA	TRBJ1-1	TGTGCCAGCAGGCCCCGGGGCAGTTATATCACTGAAGCTTTCTTT	CASRPRGSYITEAFF
NA	TRBV27	NA	TRBJ2-7	TGTGCCAGCAGTCCCTCGGGGCGTTCCGGCGAGCAGTACTTC	CASSPSGRSGEQYF
TRBD1	TRBV19	few	TRBJ1-5	TGTGCCAGTAAGGTTGGACAGGCCTATAGCAATCAGCCCCAGCATTTT	CASKVGQAYSNQPQHF
NA	TRBV6-5	NA	TRBJ2-7	TGTGCCAGCGGAGGGTTCAATGTCTACGAGCAGTACTTC	CASGGFNVYEQYF
NA	TRBV29-1	NA	TRBJ2-6	TGCAGCGTTGTCTGGGAGCACGGCCTCTCTGGGGCCAACGTCCTGACTTTC	CSVVWEHGLSGANVLTF
TRBD1	TRBV29-1	few	TRBJ1-1	TGCAGCGTTGAAGTCTCGGGACAGCAAAACACTGAAGCTTTCTTT	CSVEVSGQQNTEAFF
NA	TRBV4-1	NA	TRBJ1-5	TGCGCCAGCAGCCAAGGAGGGGATCAGCCCCAGCATTTT	CASSQGGDQPQHF